The clone carrying this T cell receptor (beta chain) was counted once. The table came from immunoSEQ multiplex PCR; TCRdb's copy has only in-frame clones and leaves some out. The table has under 250,000 clones, more than 65% seen once. This sample was taken from a study of blood T cell repertoires in COVID-19. The germline gives CDR1 SGHTA, CDR2 FQGNSA. This CDR3 region has 14 residues. V dropped 0 bases and J dropped 2 bases, with 7 bases sitting between them. The receptor's source is a man in his forties or fifties with active or convalescent COVID-19. The sequenced material came from peripheral blood. The chain is built from TRBV7-2 and TRBJ1-2, with a possible D match to TRBD1 (5 bases). CDR3: CASSLARQNYGYTF. In DNA form, the CDR3 reads TGTGCCAGCAGCTTAGCCCGACAGAACTATGGCTACACCTTC. Using reference TRBV7-2 and TRBJ1-2 for the parts outside the CDR3, the full variable domain is GAGVSQSPSNKVTEKGKDVELRCDPISGHTALYWYRQSLGQGLEFLIYFQGNSAPDKSGLPSDRFSAERTGGSVSTLTIQRTQQEDSAVYLCASSLARQNYGYTFGSGTRLTVV.